Below, 8 T cell receptor beta chains from the same sample are listed, as sequenced in a study of T cell changes during pregnancy in multiple sclerosis. The repertoire was sequenced with immunoSEQ multiplex PCR; TCRdb's copy has only in-frame clones and lacks some. The table includes 60,000 or so clones, about 91% detected once. This material consisted of peripheral blood, taken before pregnancy. These receptors were collected from a female donor with multiple sclerosis, enrolled in a pregnancy study.

The genes are TRBV5-6 and TRBJ2-7; the D gene is possibly TRBD1 (6 bases). The CDR3 has 16 residues. Germline CDR1 reads SGHDT; CDR2 reads YYEEEE. Trimming shortened V by 4 bases and J by 3 bases, and 20 bases separated the two germline ends. CDR3 in amino acids: CASSHIRETGFYEQYF. Written as DNA, the CDR3 is TGTGCCAGCAGCCATATTCGAGAGACAGGCTTCTACGAGCAGTACTTC.

This chain joins TRBV7-2 and TRBJ2-1, with 9 bases matching TRBD2. This CDR3 is 16 amino acids long. CDR1 and CDR2 (germline): SGHTA, FQGNSA. Trimming took 3 bases from V and 8 from J; bases not matched to a gene: 11. DNA for the CDR3: TGTGCCAGCAGCTTTCCTGGCGGGGGGGCCAAGGATGAGCAGTTCTTC. Encoded protein: CASSFPGGGAKDEQFF.

This chain joins TRBV7-8 and TRBJ1-4; TRBD1 is a possible D gene (6 bases). Germline assignment: CDR1 SGHVS and CDR2 FQNEAQ. The CDR3 loop spans 16 amino acids. V was cut by 1 base and J by 10 bases, with 19 bases left in between. The CDR3 nucleotides are TGTGCCAGCAGCTTAGACCGGGACATCGGATATGCAAAACTGTTTTTT. This gives the protein CASSLDRDIGYAKLFF.

Worth noting for this clone: At one end, the junction sequence differs from germline, possibly due to a read error. The chain is built from TRBV10-3 and TRBJ1-6; the match to TRBD1 covers 9 bases. Germline V gene lookup returns CDR1 ENHRY and CDR2 SYGVKD. This CDR3 has 14 residues. The CDR3, as DNA: TGTGCCATCACTGAGGGACAGGGAGTCTCACCCCTCCACTTT. This translates into CAITEGQGVSPLHF.

The chain uses TRBV29-1 and TRBJ2-5; TRBD1 agrees at 8 bases. Germline CDR1 is SQVTM and CDR2 is ANQGSEA. This CDR3 comprises 13 residues. Trimming took 4 bases from V and 6 from J; bases not matched to a gene: 7. The DNA of the CDR3 is TGCAGCGTTGCCAGGACAGGGAGTCAGACCCAGTACTTC. The encoded protein is CSVARTGSQTQYF.

The chain joins TRBV5-4 to TRBJ1-1; D unclear. The CDR3 is 12 amino acids. The germline V and J ends were trimmed by 0 bases and 10 bases, with 10 bases remaining between them. Germline lookup yields CDR1 SGHNT and CDR2 YYREEE (reference sequence). CDR3 amino acids: CASSLGSRGAFF. In nucleotides, the CDR3 is TGTGCCAGCAGCTTGGGGTCTCGGGGAGCTTTCTTT.

This rearrangement joins TRBV5-8 to TRBJ2-7, with a weak D call TRBD1 (5 bases). Between the trimmed V and J ends, which lost 2 bases and 0 bases, there was a span of 15 bases. The CDR3 extends over 16 amino acids. The germline V gene encodes CDR1 SGHTS and CDR2 YDEGEE. The CDR3 nucleotides are TGTGCCAGCAGCTTCAGGGTGGGCAGCCTCTCCTACGAGCAGTACTTC. Translation: CASSFRVGSLSYEQYF.

The CDR3 DNA is TGTGCCACCAGCGATACGGGAAGCTCTGGAAACACCATATATTTT. Residues: CATSDTGSSGNTIYF. The V gene is TRBV15, the J gene TRBJ1-3; no clear D. Germline CDR1 LNHNV, CDR2 YYDKDF (reference sequence). The CDR3 totals 15 residues. V lost 5 bases to trimming and J lost 0 bases, with 11 bases between them.